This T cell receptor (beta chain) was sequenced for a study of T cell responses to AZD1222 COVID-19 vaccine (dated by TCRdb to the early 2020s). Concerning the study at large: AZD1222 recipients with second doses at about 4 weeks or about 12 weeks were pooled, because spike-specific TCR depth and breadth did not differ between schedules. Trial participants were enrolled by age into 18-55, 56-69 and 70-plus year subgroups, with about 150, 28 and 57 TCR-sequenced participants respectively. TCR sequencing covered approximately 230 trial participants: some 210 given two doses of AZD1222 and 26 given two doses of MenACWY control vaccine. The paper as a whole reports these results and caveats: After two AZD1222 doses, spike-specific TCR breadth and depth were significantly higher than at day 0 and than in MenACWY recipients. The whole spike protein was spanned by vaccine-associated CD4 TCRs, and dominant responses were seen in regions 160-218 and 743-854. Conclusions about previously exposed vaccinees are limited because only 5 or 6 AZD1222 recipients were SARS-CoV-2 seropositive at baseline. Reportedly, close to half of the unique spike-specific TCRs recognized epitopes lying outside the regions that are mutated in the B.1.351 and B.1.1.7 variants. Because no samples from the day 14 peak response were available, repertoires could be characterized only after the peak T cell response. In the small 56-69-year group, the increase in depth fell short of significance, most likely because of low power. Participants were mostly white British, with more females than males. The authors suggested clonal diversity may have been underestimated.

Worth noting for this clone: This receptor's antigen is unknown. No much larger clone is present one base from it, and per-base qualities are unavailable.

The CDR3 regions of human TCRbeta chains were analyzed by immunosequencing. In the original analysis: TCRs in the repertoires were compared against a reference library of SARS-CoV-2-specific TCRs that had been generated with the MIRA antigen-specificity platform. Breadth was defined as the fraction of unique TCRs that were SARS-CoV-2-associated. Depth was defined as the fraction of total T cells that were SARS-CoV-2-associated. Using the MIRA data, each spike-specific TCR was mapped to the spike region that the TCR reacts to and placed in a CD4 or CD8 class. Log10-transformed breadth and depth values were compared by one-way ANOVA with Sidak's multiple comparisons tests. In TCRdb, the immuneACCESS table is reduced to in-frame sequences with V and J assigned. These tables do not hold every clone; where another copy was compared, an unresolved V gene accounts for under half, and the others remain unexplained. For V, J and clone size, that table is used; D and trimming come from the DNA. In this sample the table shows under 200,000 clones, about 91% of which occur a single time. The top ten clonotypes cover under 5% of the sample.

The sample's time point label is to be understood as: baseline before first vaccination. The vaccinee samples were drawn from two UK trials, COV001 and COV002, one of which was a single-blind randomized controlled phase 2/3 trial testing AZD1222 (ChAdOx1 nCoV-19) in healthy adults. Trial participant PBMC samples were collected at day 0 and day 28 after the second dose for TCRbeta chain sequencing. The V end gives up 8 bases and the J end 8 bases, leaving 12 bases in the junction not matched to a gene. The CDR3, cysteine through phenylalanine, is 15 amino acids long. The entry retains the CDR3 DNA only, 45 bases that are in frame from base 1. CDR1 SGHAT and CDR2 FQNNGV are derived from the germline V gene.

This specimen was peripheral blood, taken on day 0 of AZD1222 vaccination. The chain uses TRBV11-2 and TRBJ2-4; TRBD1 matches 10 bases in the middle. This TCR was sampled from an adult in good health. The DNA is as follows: TGTGCCAGCGCTCCCGGGACAGGGGATAGGGACATTCAGTACTTC. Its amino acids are CASAPGTGDRDIQYF.